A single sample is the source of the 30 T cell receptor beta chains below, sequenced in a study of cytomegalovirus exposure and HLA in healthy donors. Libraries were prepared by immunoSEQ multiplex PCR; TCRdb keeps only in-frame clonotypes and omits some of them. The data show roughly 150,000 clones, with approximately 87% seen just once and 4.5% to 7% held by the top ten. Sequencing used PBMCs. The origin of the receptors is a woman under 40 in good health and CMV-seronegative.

The CDR3 here is CSVGQGVGGELFF. Here the CDR3 DNA reads TGCAGCGTTGGACAGGGGGTCGGCGGGGAGCTGTTTTTT. The gene calls are TRBV29-1 and TRBJ2-2, with 9 bases fitting TRBD1. The CDR3 is 13 amino acids. The V gene's germline CDR1 is SQVTM and CDR2 ANQGSEA. The V and J ends lost 4 bases and 7 bases, in that order; junction bases with no gene match: 4.

CDR3 protein: CAISVWGTEAFF. As DNA, the CDR3 is TGTGCCATTAGTGTCTGGGGCACTGAAGCTTTCTTT. The V and J genes are TRBV28 and TRBJ1-1; no clear D gene. With 10 bases removed from V and 4 bases from J, the gap between germline ends came to 13 bases. CDR1 MDHEN and CDR2 SYDVKM come from the germline V gene. This CDR3 comprises 12 residues.

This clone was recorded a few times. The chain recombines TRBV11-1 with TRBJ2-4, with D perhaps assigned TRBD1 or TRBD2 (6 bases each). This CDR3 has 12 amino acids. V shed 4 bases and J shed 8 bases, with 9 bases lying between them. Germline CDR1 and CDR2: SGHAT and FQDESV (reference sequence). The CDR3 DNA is TGTGCCAGCAGCTCCGGGGGCCACATTCAGTACTTC. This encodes CASSSGGHIQYF.

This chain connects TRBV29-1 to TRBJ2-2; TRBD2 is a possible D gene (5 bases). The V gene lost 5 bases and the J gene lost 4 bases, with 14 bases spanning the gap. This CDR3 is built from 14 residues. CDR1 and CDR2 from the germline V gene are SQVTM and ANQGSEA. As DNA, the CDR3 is TGCAGCGTTCAGGCGCCCGGGGTCACCGGGGAGCTGTTTTTT. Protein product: CSVQAPGVTGELFF.

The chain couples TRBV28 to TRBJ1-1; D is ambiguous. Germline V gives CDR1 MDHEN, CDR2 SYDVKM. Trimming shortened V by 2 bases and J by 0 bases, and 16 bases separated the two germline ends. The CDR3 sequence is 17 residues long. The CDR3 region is CASSLARSFYLNTEAFF. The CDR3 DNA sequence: TGTGCCAGCAGTTTAGCCAGATCATTTTACCTGAACACTGAAGCTTTCTTT.

CDR3 in DNA: TGTGCCAGCAGCCAAGGCGACCACATGATCTCACCTGAAAAACTGTTTTTT. This encodes CASSQGDHMISPEKLFF. The V call is TRBV4-2, the J call TRBJ1-4; D unclear. The CDR3 length is 17 residues. Germline lookup yields CDR1 LGHNA and CDR2 YNFKEQ. V lost 1 base, J lost 7 bases, and 19 bases lay in between.

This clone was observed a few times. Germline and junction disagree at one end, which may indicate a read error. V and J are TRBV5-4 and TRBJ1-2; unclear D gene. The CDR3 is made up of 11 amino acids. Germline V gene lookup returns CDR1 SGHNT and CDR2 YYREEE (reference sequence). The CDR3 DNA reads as TGTGCCAGCAGCTCGCCTGGCCTACCTTCCTTC. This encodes CASSSPGLPSF.

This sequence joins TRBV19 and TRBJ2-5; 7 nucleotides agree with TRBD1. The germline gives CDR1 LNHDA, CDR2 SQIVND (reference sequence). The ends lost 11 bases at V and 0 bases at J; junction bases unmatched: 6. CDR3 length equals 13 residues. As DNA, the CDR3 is TGTGCCTCAAAAGGACAGGACCAAGAGACCCAGTACTTC. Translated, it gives CASKGQDQETQYF.

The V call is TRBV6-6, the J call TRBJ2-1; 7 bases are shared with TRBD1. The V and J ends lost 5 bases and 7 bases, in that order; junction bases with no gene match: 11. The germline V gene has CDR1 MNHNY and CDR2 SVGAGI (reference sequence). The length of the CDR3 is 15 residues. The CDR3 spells CASSTNRGSGNEQFF. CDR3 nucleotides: TGTGCCAGCAGTACAAACAGGGGTTCTGGGAATGAGCAGTTCTTC.

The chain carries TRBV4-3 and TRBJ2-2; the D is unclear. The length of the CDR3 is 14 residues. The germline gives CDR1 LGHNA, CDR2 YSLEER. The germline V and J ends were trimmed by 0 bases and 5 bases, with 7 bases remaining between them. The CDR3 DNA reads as TGCGCCAGCAGCCAAGATCCCCTAACCGGGGAGCTGTTTTTT. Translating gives CASSQDPLTGELFF.

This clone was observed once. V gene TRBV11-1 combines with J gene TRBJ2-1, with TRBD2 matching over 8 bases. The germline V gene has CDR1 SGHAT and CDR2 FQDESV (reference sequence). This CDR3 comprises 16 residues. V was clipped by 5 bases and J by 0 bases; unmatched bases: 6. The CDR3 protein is CASSMPAGGSYNEQFF. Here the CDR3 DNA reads TGTGCCAGCAGCATGCCGGCGGGAGGCTCCTACAATGAGCAGTTCTTC.

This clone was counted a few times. This CDR3 reads CASSLTGVLLGYTF. The CDR3 nucleotides are TGCGCCAGCAGCTTAACAGGGGTTCTTCTCGGCTACACCTTC. This chain uses TRBV5-1 with TRBJ1-2, with 7 bases matching TRBD1. The trim removed 2 bases at V and 8 bases at J, leaving 9 bases unmatched. CDR1 and CDR2 (germline): SGHRS, YFSETQ. The CDR3 covers 14 residues.

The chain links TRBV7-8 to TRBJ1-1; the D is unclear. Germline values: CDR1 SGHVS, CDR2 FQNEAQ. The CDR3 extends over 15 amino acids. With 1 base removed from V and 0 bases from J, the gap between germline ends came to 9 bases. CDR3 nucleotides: TGTGCCAGCAGCTTAGTCGGGCCGATGAACACTGAAGCTTTCTTT. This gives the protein CASSLVGPMNTEAFF.

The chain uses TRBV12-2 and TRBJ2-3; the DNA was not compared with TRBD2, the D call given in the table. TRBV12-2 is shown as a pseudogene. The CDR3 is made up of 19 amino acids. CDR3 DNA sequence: TGTGCAAGTCCCCCCCGGGGGGGGGTCTTCGCAGGGCACACAGATACGCAGTATTTT. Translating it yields CASPPRGGVFAGHTDTQYF.

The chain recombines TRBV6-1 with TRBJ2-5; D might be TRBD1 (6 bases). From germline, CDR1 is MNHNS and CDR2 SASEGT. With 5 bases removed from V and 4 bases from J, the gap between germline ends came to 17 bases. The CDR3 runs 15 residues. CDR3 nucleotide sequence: TGTGCCAGCAGTTCCGAGGGGGTAGTGGGAGAGACCCAGTACTTC. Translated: CASSSEGVVGETQYF.

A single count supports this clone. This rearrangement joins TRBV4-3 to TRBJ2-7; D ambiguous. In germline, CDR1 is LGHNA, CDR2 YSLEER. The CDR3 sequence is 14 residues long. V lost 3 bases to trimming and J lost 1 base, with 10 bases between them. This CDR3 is CASSQNSGSYEQYF. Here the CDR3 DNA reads TGCGCCAGCAGCCAGAATTCAGGTTCCTACGAGCAGTACTTC.

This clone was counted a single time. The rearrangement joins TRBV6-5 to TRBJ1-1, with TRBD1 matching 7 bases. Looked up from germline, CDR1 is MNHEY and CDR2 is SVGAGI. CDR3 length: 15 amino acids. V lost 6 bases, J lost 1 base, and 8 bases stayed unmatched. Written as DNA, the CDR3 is TGTGCCAGCAGACGGCCACAGGGGACGAACACTGAAGCTTTCTTT. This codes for CASRRPQGTNTEAFF.

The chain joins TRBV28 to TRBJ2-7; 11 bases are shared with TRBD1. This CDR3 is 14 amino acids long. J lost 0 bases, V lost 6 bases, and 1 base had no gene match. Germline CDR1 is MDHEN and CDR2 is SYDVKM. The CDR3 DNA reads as TGTGCCAGCAGGGGGACAGGGGGCTCCTACGAGCAGTACTTC. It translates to CASRGTGGSYEQYF.

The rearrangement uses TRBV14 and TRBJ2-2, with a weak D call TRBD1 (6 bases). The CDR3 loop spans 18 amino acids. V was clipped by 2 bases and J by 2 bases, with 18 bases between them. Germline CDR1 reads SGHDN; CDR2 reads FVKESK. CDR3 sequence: CASSQRRPSRGNTGELFF. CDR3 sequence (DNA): TGTGCCAGCAGCCAACGCCGACCCAGCAGGGGTAACACCGGGGAGCTGTTTTTT.

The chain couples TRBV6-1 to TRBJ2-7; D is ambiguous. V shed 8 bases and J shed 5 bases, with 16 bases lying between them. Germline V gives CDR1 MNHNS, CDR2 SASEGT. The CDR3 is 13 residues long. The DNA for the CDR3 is TGTGCCAGCGGGCGCCGCGATGGTAACGAGCAGTACTTC. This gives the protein CASGRRDGNEQYF.

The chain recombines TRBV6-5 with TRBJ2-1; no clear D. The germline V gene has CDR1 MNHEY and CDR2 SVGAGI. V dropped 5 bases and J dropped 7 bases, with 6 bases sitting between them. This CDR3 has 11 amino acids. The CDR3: CASSVGNEQFF. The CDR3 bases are TGTGCCAGCAGTGTAGGTAATGAGCAGTTCTTC.

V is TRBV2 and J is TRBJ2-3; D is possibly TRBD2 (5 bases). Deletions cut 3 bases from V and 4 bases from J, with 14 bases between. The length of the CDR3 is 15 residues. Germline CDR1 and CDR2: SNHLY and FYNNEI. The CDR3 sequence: CASSELARRADTQYF. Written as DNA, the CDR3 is TGTGCCAGCAGTGAGCTAGCCCGGCGGGCAGATACGCAGTATTTT. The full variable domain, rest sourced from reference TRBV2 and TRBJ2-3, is EPEVTQTPSHQVTQMGQEVILRCVPISNHLYFYWYRQILGQKVEFLVSFYNNEISEKSEIFDDQFSVERPDGSNFTLKIRSTKLEDSAMYFCASSELARRADTQYFGPGTRLTVL.

CDR3 loop: CAINLDGQSSYNEQFF. The CDR3 DNA sequence: TGTGCCATCAATTTAGACGGGCAGAGCTCCTACAATGAGCAGTTCTTC. This chain links TRBV10-3 with TRBJ2-1; no definite D call. Trimming left V 7 bases short and J 0 bases short, with 16 bases between. The CDR3 sequence is 16 residues long. Germline V gives CDR1 ENHRY, CDR2 SYGVKD.

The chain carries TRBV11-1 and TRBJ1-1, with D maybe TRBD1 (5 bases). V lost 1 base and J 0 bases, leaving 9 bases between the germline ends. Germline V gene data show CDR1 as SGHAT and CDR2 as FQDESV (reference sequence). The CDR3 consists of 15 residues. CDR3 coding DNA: TGTGCCAGCAGCTTAGGGGGCACTTTGAACACTGAAGCTTTCTTT. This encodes CASSLGGTLNTEAFF.

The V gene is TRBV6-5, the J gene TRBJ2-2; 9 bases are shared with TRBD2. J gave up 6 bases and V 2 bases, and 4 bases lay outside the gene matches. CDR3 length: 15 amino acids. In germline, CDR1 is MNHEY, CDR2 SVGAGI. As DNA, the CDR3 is TGTGCCAGCAGTTACGTAGCGGGAGTCTCCGGGGAGCTGTTTTTT. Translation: CASSYVAGVSGELFF.

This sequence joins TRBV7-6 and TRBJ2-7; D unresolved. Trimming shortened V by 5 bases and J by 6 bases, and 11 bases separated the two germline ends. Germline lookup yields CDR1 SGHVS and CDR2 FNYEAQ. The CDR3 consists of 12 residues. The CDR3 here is CASSTYMSEQYF. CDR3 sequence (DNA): TGTGCCAGCAGCACCTATATGTCCGAGCAGTACTTC.

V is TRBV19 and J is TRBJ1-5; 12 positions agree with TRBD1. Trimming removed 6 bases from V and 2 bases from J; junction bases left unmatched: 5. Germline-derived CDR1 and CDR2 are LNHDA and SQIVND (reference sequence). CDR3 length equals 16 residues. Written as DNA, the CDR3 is TGTGCCAGTAGAGGGACAGGGGGCAGTGGCAATCAGCCCCAGCATTTT. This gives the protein CASRGTGGSGNQPQHF.

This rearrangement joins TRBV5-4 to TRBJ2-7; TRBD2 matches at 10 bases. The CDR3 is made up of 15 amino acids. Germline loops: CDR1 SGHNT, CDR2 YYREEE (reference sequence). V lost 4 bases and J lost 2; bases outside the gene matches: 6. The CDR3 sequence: CASSTRTSGPYEQYF. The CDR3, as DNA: TGTGCCAGCAGCACACGGACTAGCGGTCCCTACGAGCAGTACTTC.

CDR3 sequence: CASSWYRGGFTEAFF. The CDR3 DNA reads as TGTGCCAGCAGCTGGTACAGGGGAGGTTTCACTGAAGCTTTCTTT. The V gene is TRBV11-2, the J gene TRBJ1-1, with 7 bases aligning to TRBD1. After removal of 4 bases from V and 4 bases from J, the junction contained 9 bases not matched to a gene. The germline CDR1 and CDR2 sequences are SGHAT and FQNNGV. The CDR3 spans 15 residues.

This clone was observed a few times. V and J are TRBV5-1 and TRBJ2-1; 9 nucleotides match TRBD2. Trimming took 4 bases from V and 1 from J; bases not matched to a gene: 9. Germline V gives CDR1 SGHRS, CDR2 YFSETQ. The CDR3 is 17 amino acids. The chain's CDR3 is CASSTHPSGGSYNEQFF. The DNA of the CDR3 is TGCGCCAGCAGCACACACCCAAGCGGGGGGTCCTACAATGAGCAGTTCTTC. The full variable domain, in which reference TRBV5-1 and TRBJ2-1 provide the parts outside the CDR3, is KAGVTQTPRYLIKTRGQQVTLSCSPISGHRSVSWYQQTPGQGLQFLFEYFSETQRNKGNFPGRFSGRQFSNSRSEMNVSTLELGDSALYLCASSTHPSGGSYNEQFFGPGTRLTVL.